Below, one TCR beta chain is given with its context. Its antigen is not known. The entry originates in a study of blood T cells in healthy people across ages. Regarding the study as a whole: Diversity figures derived from one million T cells were judged to underestimate the true value.

The second PCR ran roughly 7 to 12 cycles with a sample-barcoded 5' primer and J-beta primers. A template-switch adaptor that had 12 random nucleotides put a tag on each cDNA molecule. One entry per CDR3 protein results from TCRdb running MiXCR on the 5' RACE reads. The sample records some 1,500,000 distinct CDR3 sequences, around 40% being singletons. Peripheral blood, about 9.8 milliliters per donor, was collected. Isolated PBMCs totaled at least 6 million in each sample. J lost 5 bases, V lost 1 base, and 8 bases had no gene match. Germline V CDR1 and CDR2: SEHNR, FQNEAQ (reference sequence). The CDR3 has 17 amino acids.

The source material was blood. The source of this sequence is a woman under 30 in good health. The V call is TRBV7-9, the J call TRBJ2-5; 12 bases fit TRBD2. CDR3 DNA: TGTGCCAGCAGCTTAGAAATGTGGGGACTAGCGGGTGAGACCCAGTACTTC. Translating gives CASSLEMWGLAGETQYF.